A single sample gave rise to the 30 T cell receptor beta chains below, sequenced in a study of CD8 T cells in Susac syndrome. Reverse transcription of roughly 0.45 to 1 ug RNA was carried out with random hexamers. Each CDR3 protein gets one entry after TCRdb re-called the immunoSEQ multiplex PCR reads with MiXCR. The data contain some 200,000 distinct CDR3 sequences, 95% of them singletons. The sequenced sample was CD4+ T cells from PBMCs. These receptors all stem from a human donor with multiple sclerosis.

The chain employs TRBV5-1 and TRBJ2-7; TRBD2 agrees at 8 bases. Germline trimming cut 4 bases from V and 5 bases from J; bases unmatched to any gene: 5. Germline CDR1 and CDR2: SGHRS and YFSETQ. CDR3 length: 13 residues. The CDR3 DNA is TGCGCCAGCAGCCCGACTAGCGCAAACGAGCAGTACTTC. Translation: CASSPTSANEQYF. The whole variable domain, filled in from reference TRBV5-1 and TRBJ2-7, reads KAGVTQTPRYLIKTRGQQVTLSCSPISGHRSVSWYQQTPGQGLQFLFEYFSETQRNKGNFPGRFSGRQFSNSRSEMNVSTLELGDSALYLCASSPTSANEQYFGPGTRLTVT.

The count of this clonotype is one. The V call is TRBV24-1, the J call TRBJ2-1; 8 nucleotides align to TRBD1. Germline trimming cut 4 bases from V and 8 bases from J; bases unmatched to any gene: 9. CDR3 size: 15 residues. Germline CDR1 KGHDR, CDR2 SFDVKD. As DNA, the CDR3 is TGTGCCACCAGTGACATCGGACAGGGCGGGCATGAGCAGTTCTTC. Its protein product is CATSDIGQGGHEQFF.

The V call is TRBV19, the J call TRBJ1-1; 7 nucleotides match TRBD1. The germline V gene has CDR1 LNHDA and CDR2 SQIVND (reference sequence). The junction had 4 bases not matched to a gene; V was cut back by 6 bases and J by 0 bases. This CDR3 has 14 amino acids. Written as DNA, the CDR3 is TGTGCCAGTAGAGGGACAGTCGTGAACACTGAAGCTTTCTTT. Translated: CASRGTVVNTEAFF.

The chain recombines TRBV6-5 with TRBJ1-2; 9 bases agree with TRBD1. The length of the CDR3 is 14 residues. Per germline, CDR1 MNHEY and CDR2 SVGAGI. V was pared by 2 bases and J by 5 bases, with 3 bases of the junction left unmatched. Written as DNA, the CDR3 is TGTGCCAGCAGTTACGACGGGACAGGGTATGGCTACACCTTC. As protein: CASSYDGTGYGYTF.

The chain uses TRBV12-3 or TRBV12-4 and TRBJ1-2; D is perhaps TRBD1 (5 bases). This CDR3 is 14 amino acids long. Deletions cut 7 bases from V and 7 bases from J, with 19 bases between. CDR3 loop: CASTNYGRGGGYTF. The CDR3, as DNA: TGTGCCAGCACTAACTATGGTCGGGGCGGTGGCTACACCTTC.

The chain has TRBV6-5 and TRBJ1-6; D is unresolved. The germline V gene has CDR1 MNHEY and CDR2 SVGAGI. The CDR3 length is 13 residues. V lost 2 bases, J lost 14 bases, and 13 bases lay in between. CDR3 in DNA: TGTGCCAGCAGTTACGAGGGTCCTGGGTCCCTCCACTTT. This codes for CASSYEGPGSLHF.

The chain joins TRBV20-1 to TRBJ1-5; TRBD1 matches 8 bases. CDR1 DFQATT and CDR2 SNEGSKA come from the germline V gene (reference sequence). This CDR3 comprises 14 residues. The ends lost 2 bases at V and 4 bases at J; junction bases unmatched: 4. CDR3 sequence (DNA): TGCAGTGCTAGACAGGGGGCCCGGAATCAGCCCCAGCATTTT. Amino acids: CSARQGARNQPQHF.

The chain recombines TRBV5-4 with TRBJ2-5; D gene uncertain. Germline loops: CDR1 SGHNT, CDR2 YYREEE (reference sequence). The ends were cut back, 3 bases at V and 1 base at J, with 7 bases in the middle. This CDR3 spans 13 amino acids. The CDR3 is CASSSNRQETQYF. The CDR3 DNA reads TGTGCCAGCAGCTCCAATCGCCAAGAGACCCAGTACTTC.

CDR3 in DNA: TGTGCCAGCAGTTTGGAACATAGCTCCTACAATGAGCAGTTCTTC. Protein product: CASSLEHSSYNEQFF. The chain is built from TRBV12-3 or TRBV12-4 and TRBJ2-1; D remains ambiguous. V lost 3 bases and J 0 bases, leaving 9 bases between the germline ends. CDR3 size: 15 residues.

The rearrangement uses TRBV5-1 and TRBJ1-1; D gene uncertain. The CDR3 contains 14 residues. Germline CDR1 is SGHRS and CDR2 is YFSETQ. Trimming took off 0 bases at V and 5 bases at J, with 11 bases between the two ends. CDR3 sequence reads: CASSLEAVMTEAFF. CDR3 bases: TGCGCCAGCAGCTTGGAGGCGGTGATGACTGAAGCTTTCTTT.

CDR3 region: CASSQTGDEAFF. Written as DNA, the CDR3 is TGTGCCAGCAGCCAGACAGGGGATGAAGCTTTCTTT. V and J are TRBV7-9 and TRBJ1-1; 8 bases are shared with TRBD1. From germline, CDR1 is SEHNR and CDR2 FQNEAQ (reference sequence). After removal of 5 bases from V and 7 bases from J, the junction contained 3 bases not matched to a gene. CDR3 length: 12 residues.

This clonotype is a singleton in its sample. The rearrangement uses TRBV3-1 and TRBJ2-1; D unclear. Trimming left V 0 bases short and J 8 bases short, with 8 bases between. Looked up from germline, CDR1 is LGHDT and CDR2 is YNNKEL (reference sequence). This CDR3 comprises 13 residues. CDR3 protein: CASSQDRSDEQFF. The CDR3 bases are TGTGCCAGCAGCCAAGATCGCAGCGATGAGCAGTTCTTC.

The chain links TRBV5-6 to TRBJ1-2; D uncertain. The CDR3 loop spans 14 amino acids. Germline V gene lookup returns CDR1 SGHDT and CDR2 YYEEEE. The germline V and J ends were trimmed by 0 bases and 4 bases, with 10 bases remaining between them. The CDR3 DNA reads as TGTGCCAGCAGCTTGGGAGCGGTTGGCTATGGCTACACCTTC. As protein: CASSLGAVGYGYTF.

V is TRBV15 and J is TRBJ2-7; 7 positions agree with TRBD1. Germline values: CDR1 LNHNV, CDR2 YYDKDF (reference sequence). The CDR3 has 15 residues. V dropped 0 bases and J dropped 5; count of bases not matched to a gene: 7. Here the CDR3 DNA reads TGTGCCACCAGCAGAGAGGGGACAGTGCTACACGAGCAGTACTTC. It specifies CATSREGTVLHEQYF.

The chain joins TRBV30 to TRBJ2-7; D gene ambiguous. Between the trimmed V and J ends, which lost 0 bases and 2 bases, there was a span of 11 bases. Per germline, CDR1 GTSNPN and CDR2 SVGIG (reference sequence). CDR3 length equals 14 residues. Written as DNA, the CDR3 is TGTGCCTGGAGTGTTTGGGCAGATCCCTACGAGCAGTACTTC. Its protein is CAWSVWADPYEQYF.

The rearrangement joins TRBV7-9 to TRBJ1-2; no clear D. V lost 5 bases to trimming and J lost 0 bases, with 4 bases between them. The germline V gene has CDR1 SEHNR and CDR2 FQNEAQ (reference sequence). The CDR3 extends over 12 amino acids. CDR3 DNA sequence: TGTGCCAGCAGCCCGCCTAACTATGGCTACACCTTC. Translation gives CASSPPNYGYTF.

The chain employs TRBV20-1 and TRBJ2-3; 11 positions match TRBD2. CDR1 and CDR2 from the germline V gene are DFQATT and SNEGSKA (reference sequence). V trimming: 6 bases; J trimming: 4 bases; junction bases outside the gene matches: 6. The CDR3 runs 14 residues. CDR3: CSAILAGVPDTQYF. In DNA, the CDR3 is TGCAGTGCCATACTAGCGGGAGTGCCAGATACGCAGTATTTT.

The rearrangement joins TRBV5-1 to TRBJ2-1, with D tentatively TRBD2 (6 bases). The CDR3 spans 15 residues. Deletions cut 0 bases from V and 2 bases from J, with 9 bases between. The germline V gene has CDR1 SGHRS and CDR2 YFSETQ. The CDR3 reads CASSLDAGTYNEQFF. CDR3 bases: TGCGCCAGCAGCTTGGATGCGGGAACCTACAATGAGCAGTTCTTC. The complete variable domain, with remaining parts taken from reference TRBV5-1 and TRBJ2-1, reads KAGVTQTPRYLIKTRGQQVTLSCSPISGHRSVSWYQQTPGQGLQFLFEYFSETQRNKGNFPGRFSGRQFSNSRSEMNVSTLELGDSALYLCASSLDAGTYNEQFFGPGTRLTVL.

This clonotype was detected only once. This rearrangement joins TRBV6-5 to TRBJ2-1, with TRBD2 matching 9 bases. The CDR3 sequence is 14 residues long. Germline CDR1 and CDR2: MNHEY and SVGAGI. The V gene end was trimmed by 10 bases and the J gene end by 2 bases; junction bases not matched to a gene: 6. DNA of the CDR3: TGTGCCACCGGCGGGGGGGCGGCCTACAATGAGCAGTTCTTC. It codes for CATGGGAAYNEQFF.

The V call is TRBV5-6, the J call TRBJ2-5; 12 bases map to TRBD2. Germline V gene sequence: CDR1 SGHDT, CDR2 YYEEEE. The CDR3 sequence is 16 residues long. The trim removed 4 bases at V and 1 base at J, leaving 5 bases unmatched. CDR3 nucleotides: TGTGCCAGCAGCCCAGGACTAGCGGGGATCCAAGAGACCCAGTACTTC. Its translation is CASSPGLAGIQETQYF.

The CDR3 DNA reads TGCAGTGCTAGAGTTGCGGGGGCTAGCACAGATACGCAGTATTTT. Its protein is CSARVAGASTDTQYF. The V and J genes are TRBV20-1 and TRBJ2-3; a weak D match, TRBD2 (7 bases). The germline V gene has CDR1 DFQATT and CDR2 SNEGSKA (reference sequence). V lost 1 base and J lost 0, with 11 bases in between. The CDR3 contains 15 residues.

This clonotype has only one observation. This chain joins TRBV20-1 and TRBJ2-2; 10 bases align to TRBD2. The CDR3 spans 13 residues. The V segment lost 3 bases and the J segment 9 bases; nucleotides outside the gene matches: 4. The germline gives CDR1 DFQATT, CDR2 SNEGSKA (reference sequence). Here the CDR3 reads CSASLAGARELFF. CDR3 bases: TGCAGTGCTAGTCTAGCGGGGGCCCGGGAGCTGTTTTTT.

V usage is TRBV20-1 and J usage is TRBJ2-3; D possibly corresponds to TRBD1 (5 bases). This CDR3 is 14 amino acids long. The V end lost 1 base, the J end lost 4 bases, and 12 bases lay between the germline ends. In germline, CDR1 is DFQATT, CDR2 SNEGSKA (reference sequence). The CDR3 sequence: CSARARAGADTQYF. CDR3 nucleotide sequence: TGCAGTGCTAGAGCCAGGGCAGGTGCAGATACGCAGTATTTT.

This chain uses TRBV7-2 with TRBJ2-4; 12 bases are a match to TRBD2. The J segment lost 5 bases and the V segment lost 1 base, leaving 0 bases of the junction unmatched. CDR3 length: 15 residues. CDR1 and CDR2 (germline): SGHTA, FQGNSA. CDR3 amino acids: CASSLGLAGENIQYF. CDR3 nucleotide sequence: TGTGCCAGCAGCTTAGGACTAGCGGGGGAAAACATTCAGTACTTC.

The chain uses TRBV15 and TRBJ2-3, with unresolved D. Per germline, CDR1 LNHNV and CDR2 YYDKDF (reference sequence). The V and J ends lost 1 base and 4 bases respectively, with 9 bases between them. The CDR3 is 14 residues long. The CDR3 reads CATSRAARPDTQYF. The CDR3 coding sequence is TGTGCCACCAGCAGAGCGGCGCGGCCAGATACGCAGTATTTT.

Comment on this clonotype: The junction departs from germline at one end; a sequencing error may be responsible. V gene TRBV2 combines with J gene TRBJ1-4; D gene uncertain. CDR3 length: 14 residues. CDR1 and CDR2 from the germline V gene are SNHLY and FYNNEI. This chain's CDR3 is CASGEGIPGEKLFF. The CDR3 DNA is TGTGCCAGCGGTGAGGGTATACCGGGGGAAAAACTGTTTTTT.

The chain has TRBV29-1 and TRBJ2-2, with D perhaps matching TRBD2 (6 bases). The V end was cut by 7 bases, the J end by 7 bases, with 19 bases between. This CDR3 is 14 amino acids long. The germline V gene has CDR1 SQVTM and CDR2 ANQGSEA. The CDR3 here is CSAEPLGGNGELFF. The CDR3 coding sequence is TGCAGCGCAGAACCACTAGGAGGGAACGGGGAGCTGTTTTTT.

J is TRBJ2-3 and V is TRBV5-6; no definite D call. CDR3 length equals 12 residues. V was clipped by 0 bases and J by 7 bases, with 6 bases between them. Germline assignment: CDR1 SGHDT and CDR2 YYEEEE. CDR3 residues: CASSLARNTQYF. The CDR3 bases are TGTGCCAGCAGCTTGGCTAGAAATACGCAGTATTTT.

This clonotype has just one count. The gene calls are TRBV29-1 and TRBJ2-7, with no clear D. CDR1 is SQVTM and CDR2 is ANQGSEA in the germline V gene. V shed 3 bases and J shed 0 bases, with 9 bases lying between them. CDR3 length equals 13 residues. CDR3 amino acids: CSVEPDGSYEQYF. DNA of the CDR3: TGCAGCGTTGAGCCCGATGGCTCCTACGAGCAGTACTTC.

DNA of the CDR3: TGCAGTGCTCGTCTGACAGGGGGAAGAGATACGCAGTATTTT. Protein product: CSARLTGGRDTQYF. The V gene is TRBV20-1, the J gene TRBJ2-3; 9 positions match TRBD1. Germline loops: CDR1 DFQATT, CDR2 SNEGSKA (reference sequence). With 5 bases clipped from V and 5 bases from J, the junction kept 8 bases outside the gene matches. This CDR3 is built from 14 residues.